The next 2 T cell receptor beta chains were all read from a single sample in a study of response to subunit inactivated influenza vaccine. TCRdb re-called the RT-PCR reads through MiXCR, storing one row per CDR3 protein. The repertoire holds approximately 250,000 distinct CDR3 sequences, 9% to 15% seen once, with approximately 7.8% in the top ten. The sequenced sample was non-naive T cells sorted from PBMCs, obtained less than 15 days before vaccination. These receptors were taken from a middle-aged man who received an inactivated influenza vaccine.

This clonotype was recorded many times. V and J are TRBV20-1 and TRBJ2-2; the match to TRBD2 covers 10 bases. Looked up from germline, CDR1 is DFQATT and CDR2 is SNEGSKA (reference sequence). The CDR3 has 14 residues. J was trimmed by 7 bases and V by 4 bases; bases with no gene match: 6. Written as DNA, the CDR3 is TGCAGTGCTAAGCCTAGCGGGAGCGTCGGGGAGCTGTTTTTT. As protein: CSAKPSGSVGELFF.

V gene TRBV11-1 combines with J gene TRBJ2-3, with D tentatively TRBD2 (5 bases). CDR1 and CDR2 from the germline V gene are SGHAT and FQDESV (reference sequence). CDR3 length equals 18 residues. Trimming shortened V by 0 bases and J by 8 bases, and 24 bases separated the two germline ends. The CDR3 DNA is TGTGCCAGCAGCTTAGCGGAGGCCACTCATAGGACCTTAGGTACGCAGTATTTT. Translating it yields CASSLAEATHRTLGTQYF.